The T cell receptor beta chain described here comes from a study of blood T cells in healthy people across ages. A second PCR of 7 to 11 cycles used a sample-barcoded 5' primer and a J-beta primer mix. TCRdb redid the calling of the 5' RACE reads with MiXCR, one entry per CDR3 protein. The sample has some 710,000 distinct CDR3 sequences; about a fifth are singletons. As regards this clonotype: A read error may account for a junction end that differs from germline.

CDR3 length equals 14 residues. The germline CDR1 and CDR2 sequences are MDHEN and SYDVKM. There were healthy Caucasian individuals from Russia, aged roughly 6 to 95, serving as donors. Researchers isolated at least 7 million PBMCs per sample. The sample consisted of blood. The chain recombines TRBV28 with TRBJ2-5; 7 nucleotides agree with TRBD2. This sequence was found in a man between 70 and 80 years old in good health. CDR3 region: CASSPGSKSGNVFF. The CDR3 region has the DNA TGTGCCAGCAGTCCCGGATCGAAAAGCGGGAATGTATTCTTC.